This T cell receptor (beta chain) originates from a study of blood T cell repertoires in COVID-19. The assay was immunoSEQ multiplex PCR, and TCRdb's table has in-frame clones only and misses some. The data hold around 150,000 clones, with more than 70% observed a single time. Germline loops: CDR1 SGDLS, CDR2 YYNGEE. Trimming removed 0 bases from V and 0 bases from J, with 9 bases in between. This CDR3 is 15 amino acids long. The origin of this receptor is a man between 40 and 49 years old who had recovered from COVID-19. The chain links TRBV9 to TRBJ1-2; D gene ambiguous. The sample was PBMCs or T cells enriched from blood (not recorded which). CDR3 loop: CASSVALGSNYGYTF. CDR3 sequence (DNA): TGTGCCAGCAGCGTAGCGCTAGGATCTAACTATGGCTACACCTTC.